The next 3 T cell receptor beta chains were all read from a single sample in a study of T-cell memory formation after mild COVID-19 (dated by TCRdb to the early 2020s). Library preparation employed 5' RACE. Reads for this sample came from an Illumina NovaSeq 6000. TCRdb reworked the public reads: Q25 trimming with fastp, MiXCR clone assembly, productive beta chains retained. Every entry covers one CDR3 protein and lists the most common genes and DNA from its rows. Across this sample there are 350,000 or so distinct CDR3 sequences, with around 20% seen only once. Of the sample, around 12% falls within the top ten clones. Specimen: PBMCs or a T cell subset sorted from them (not recorded which). The receptors here all came from an adult woman who had mild COVID-19 (a few samples of this study predate the infection). The sample titles of this study are shuffled in the database, so cell type and time point are left out; the donor was told from shared clones.

This clonotype was seen ten or more times. The chain is built from TRBV7-9 and TRBJ2-3, with 7 bases matching TRBD2. Losses at the gene ends were 0 bases for V and 2 bases for J; bases not matched to a gene: 5. The CDR3 length is 16 residues. Germline CDR1 SEHNR, CDR2 FQNEAQ (reference sequence). The CDR3 sequence: CASSLAGSGSTDTQYF. The CDR3 DNA reads TGTGCCAGCAGCTTAGCGGGTAGCGGGTCCACAGATACGCAGTATTTT.

The chain carries TRBV18 and TRBJ1-1; 8 nucleotides align to TRBD1. The ends lost 3 bases at V and 11 bases at J; junction bases unmatched: 11. CDR3 size: 14 residues. Germline values: CDR1 KGHSH, CDR2 LQKENI. The CDR3 here is CASSPTGTGGWAFF. Here the CDR3 DNA reads TGTGCCAGCTCACCCACCGGGACAGGTGGTTGGGCTTTCTTT.

The genes are TRBV7-8 and TRBJ1-2; 11 bases fit TRBD1. Germline V gene sequence: CDR1 SGHVS, CDR2 FQNEAQ. CDR3 length equals 18 residues. The J segment lost 4 bases and the V segment lost 1 base, leaving 11 bases of the junction unmatched. CDR3 protein: CASSLVDRTGGAFYGYTF. The CDR3 coding sequence is TGTGCCAGCAGCTTAGTAGATCGGACAGGGGGCGCCTTCTATGGCTACACCTTC.